Listed below are T cell receptor beta chains from one sample, sequenced in a study of blood T cells in healthy people across ages. TCRdb ran MiXCR on the 5' RACE reads and lists one entry per CDR3 protein. The sample has hundreds of thousands of distinct CDR3 sequences, 24% seen once. The sample was also linked to a second study, of T cells of mothers and their children.

The sequencing input was blood. The receptors come from a boy between 10 and 17 years old in good health. Both conserved end residues are part of each CDR3.

TRBV7-3 | CASSQGPGDTQYF
TRBV7-2 | CASSLKGQGIREQFF
TRBV15 | CATSRDGRAKGMSTDTQYF
TRBV7-8 | CASSFSVEQFF
TRBV7-2 | CAGSLDGTGGGVLFF
TRBV5-1 | CASSLVAGDNEQFF
TRBV27 | CASSLSGAFFSTDTQYF
TRBV20-1 | CSARSLAGRGETQYF
TRBV29-1 | CSVERNLLSYNEQFF
TRBV6-6 | CASSYTPGVMNTEAFF
TRBV18 | CASSAGTGSHNEQFF
TRBV6-5 | CASSQGQNQETQYF
TRBV10-3 | CAISEGANYEQYF
TRBV4-1 | CASSRDTSGTITDTQYF
TRBV18 | CASSPAGLAGATHTQYF
TRBV28 | CASRTLWQGVYGYTF
TRBV2 | CARQVLQYTYEQYF
TRBV19 | CASSITWVNTEAFF
TRBV4-3 | CASSQDRWLNTEAFF
TRBV20-1 | CSVGQGLTYEQYF
TRBV9 | CASSATGLEQYF
TRBV7-6 | CASSFMGIDGYTF
TRBV28 | CASRLRGGVNEQFF
TRBV20-1 | CSAREGRDEQFF
TRBV25-1 | CASSQDVGKREPQHF
TRBV13 | CASSLRGLAGDNEQFF
TRBV4-1 | CASSHIAGAYNEQFF
TRBV4-1 | CASSPDPGAFYGYTF
TRBV13 | CASSLMREGTKNIQYF
TRBV3-1 | CASSRDTGELFF
TRBV6-5 | CASTLGLAPGDEQFF
TRBV28 | CASSLVARVIGEQYF
TRBV7-2 | CASSLGGQLETQYF
TRBV4-2 | CASSPQPGQGNEKLFF
TRBV29-1 | CSVEGTVSYEQYF
TRBV29-1 | CSVEVEQGIHEQYF
TRBV27 | CASSTAGQGNSPLHF
TRBV29-1 | CSVAGTVTYNEQFF
TRBV24-1 | CATSVSGGRSYNEQFF
TRBV27 | CASTARGREGGANVLTF
TRBV2 | CASSEQGSRYGYTF
TRBV3-1 | CASSPTSGGSYNEQFF
TRBV29-1 | CSVESGNEQFF
TRBV28 | CASSLEREGYEQYF
TRBV7-2 | CASSVTGLDGYTF
TRBV5-1 | CASSVAPGLAQDHQYF
TRBV13 | CASSSPGLQSSYEQYF
TRBV29-1 | CSVAYSAGGNTEAFF
TRBV29-1 | CSVEAPPGYQETQYF
TRBV2 | CAIERIAGPAYEQYF
TRBV7-9 | CASKDGVRREASEAFF
TRBV7-2 | CASSLVTSGRNEQFF